This TCR beta chain was profiled in a study of blood T cells in healthy people across ages. Whole-study findings and limits: Age showed a roughly linear inverse relationship with TCR beta diversity per million T cells. PBMCs were not sorted, which prevented a conclusive comparison of naive versus antigen-experienced cells.

This clonotype was counted only a few times. The antigen remains unidentified. A sample-barcoded 5' primer and a J-beta primer mix were used in a second PCR of roughly 7 to 11 cycles. Each of the cDNA molecules was tagged by a template-switch adaptor with 12 random nucleotides. TCRdb re-analysed the 5' RACE reads in MiXCR, keeping a single row per CDR3 protein. The data show about 570,000 distinct CDR3 sequences, 25% to 30% seen once. Every sample had a minimum of 6.5 million PBMCs isolated. V lost 8 bases and J lost 3, with 11 bases in between. This CDR3 spans 13 amino acids. The receptor was derived from a woman in her 70s in good health. The sequenced sample was blood. The V call is TRBV12-3 or TRBV12-4, the J call TRBJ1-3; D ambiguous. As DNA, the CDR3 is TGTGCCAGCGGCTGGGGAGGTGGAAACACCATATATTTT. As protein: CASGWGGGNTIYF.